These T cell receptor beta chains were read from a single sample in a study of blood T cells in healthy people across ages. TCRdb recomputed calls from the 5' RACE reads with MiXCR, one row per CDR3 protein. The sample includes about 1,800,000 distinct CDR3 sequences, roughly 28% of them seen just once. Sequencing used blood. All receptors derive from a woman aged 30 to 39 in good health. Each CDR3 is given with its conserved first and last residue. A D gene is named only where the DNA matches it firmly. For some rows the clone size is stated as once, few or many, or as a class when expanded; others skip it.

J,V,D,size,DNA,CDR3
TRBJ2-1,TRBV20-1,TRBD2,few,TGCAGTGCTAGTGCCCTAGCGGCGAGCTCCTACAATGAGCAGTTCTTC,CSASALAASSYNEQFF
TRBJ2-5,TRBV20-1,TRBD2,few,TGCAGTGCCGGGACTTGCGGGGGGAGAGAGACCCAGTACTTC,CSAGTCGGRETQYF
TRBJ1-2,TRBV7-8,NA,NA,TGTGCCAGCAGCTTAGATGGGGGGCCGATCTATGGCTACACCTTC,CASSLDGGPIYGYTF
TRBJ2-1,TRBV20-1,NA,once,TGCAGTGCTAGAGACGTAACCGGGACGGATTACAATGAGCAGTTCTTC,CSARDVTGTDYNEQFF
TRBJ2-7,TRBV5-5,TRBD1,few,TGTGCCAGCAGTTTAAGAGGGGGCATCTACGAGCAGTACTTC,CASSLRGGIYEQYF
TRBJ2-3,TRBV4-2,TRBD2,NA,TGTGCCAGCAGCCAAGCTCGGGACGGGAGGGCCCCAGATACGCAGTATTTT,CASSQARDGRAPDTQYF
TRBJ2-2,TRBV6-5,NA,once,TGTGCCAGCAGTTACCTAGGACAGACCGGGGAGCTGTTTTTT,CASSYLGQTGELFF
TRBJ2-3,TRBV20-1,TRBD2,few,TGCAGTGCCATCTCGGGACTAGCGGGAGGCACAGATACGCAGTATTTT,CSAISGLAGGTDTQYF
TRBJ2-5,TRBV6-1,NA,many,TGTGCCAGCAGTGTGCGAGGAGAGACCCAGTACTTC,CASSVRGETQYF
TRBJ2-7,TRBV5-5,TRBD1,few,TGTGCCAGCAGCCACGGGGACAGGGTCTACGAGCAGTACTTC,CASSHGDRVYEQYF
TRBJ1-1,TRBV27,TRBD1,NA,TGTACCAGCAGTTTATTCGCCCACAGGGGGAAAGCTTTCTTT,CTSSLFAHRGKAFF
TRBJ2-2,TRBV19,NA,NA,TGTGCCAGTAGTATAGATATGTGGCTAGGAAACACCGGGGAGCTGTTTTTT,CASSIDMWLGNTGELFF
TRBJ2-3,TRBV12-3/TRBV12-4,TRBD2,many,TGTGCCAGCAGTCCGACTAGCGGCACGCAGTATTTT,CASSPTSGTQYF
TRBJ1-4,TRBV3-1,TRBD1,few,TGTGCCAGCTGCAGCCGGGACAGGGACGAAAAACTGTTTTTT,CASCSRDRDEKLFF
TRBJ1-1,TRBV7-9,NA,NA,TGTGCCAGCAGACCATACAGGGAGGGGACTGAAGCTTTCTTT,CASRPYREGTEAFF